Presented here are 23 T cell receptor beta chains from one specimen sequenced in a study of cytomegalovirus exposure and HLA in healthy donors. It was with 60 Vbeta and 13 Jbeta primers that the PCR ran. Assay: immunoSEQ multiplex PCR; the TCRdb copy retains only in-frame clones and omits some. Of about 59,000 clones detected, 75% to 90% appear once; the ten largest clones hold roughly 4%. The sample was PBMCs. The receptors stem from a woman in her thirties or forties in good health and CMV-seronegative.

V is TRBV25-1 and J is TRBJ1-4, with D possibly being TRBD1 (6 bases). Germline loops: CDR1 MGHDK, CDR2 SYGVNS. The CDR3 length is 15 residues. Trimming took 4 bases from V and 6 from J, leaving 15 bases between them. CDR3 DNA: TGTGCCAGCAGTGCACCCGGGACAAGAGATGAAAAACTGTTTTTT. Translated, it gives CASSAPGTRDEKLFF.

CDR3 coding DNA: TGCGCCAGCAGCTTGGGGGCAGATCAGCCCCAGCATTTT. Translated: CASSLGADQPQHF. The V gene is TRBV5-1, the J gene TRBJ1-5; D unresolved. This CDR3 contains 13 residues. Deletions cut 0 bases from V and 5 bases from J, with 6 bases between. The germline gives CDR1 SGHRS, CDR2 YFSETQ.

The chain has TRBV29-1 and TRBJ2-2; 7 bases are a match to TRBD1. Germline V gives CDR1 SQVTM, CDR2 ANQGSEA. This CDR3 comprises 15 residues. With V trimmed by 3 bases and J by 0 bases, 4 bases remained unmatched. CDR3 DNA sequence: TGCAGCGTTGACTGGCAGGGGGCGAACACCGGGGAGCTGTTTTTT. It translates to CSVDWQGANTGELFF.

The V call is TRBV15, the J call TRBJ1-1, with unresolved D. V lost 3 bases to trimming and J lost 0 bases, with 5 bases between them. CDR1 is LNHNV and CDR2 is YYDKDF in the germline V gene (reference sequence). The CDR3 contains 13 residues. The CDR3 bases are TGTGCCACCAGCAGGCTAGTGAACACTGAAGCTTTCTTT. Amino acids: CATSRLVNTEAFF.

The V and J genes are TRBV6-1 and TRBJ2-2; D is undetermined. Germline V gene lookup returns CDR1 MNHNS and CDR2 SASEGT. This CDR3 is built from 13 residues. V was trimmed by 1 base and J by 5 bases, leaving 5 bases between them. This chain's CDR3 is CASSEVGTGELFF. CDR3 bases: TGTGCCAGCAGTGAAGTCGGGACCGGGGAGCTGTTTTTT.

The chain couples TRBV5-1 to TRBJ2-7, with 10 bases aligning to TRBD2. The CDR3 length is 17 residues. Germline V gene sequence: CDR1 SGHRS, CDR2 YFSETQ. J lost 7 bases, V lost 0 bases, and 13 bases had no gene match. Here the CDR3 reads CASSLAPPGLAHSEQYF. The CDR3 DNA is TGCGCCAGCAGCTTGGCCCCCCCGGGACTAGCGCATTCGGAGCAGTACTTC.

The chain has TRBV11-1 and TRBJ2-7; 8 positions match TRBD1. Germline V gene sequence: CDR1 SGHAT, CDR2 FQDESV (reference sequence). V shed 5 bases and J 3 bases; nucleotides not matched to a gene: 6. The CDR3 is made up of 14 amino acids. The CDR3 is CASSLRQGYYEQYF. CDR3 DNA sequence: TGTGCCAGCAGCCTACGACAGGGGTACTACGAGCAGTACTTC.

The rearrangement links TRBV11-3 to TRBJ2-3; D not resolved. Germline-derived CDR1 and CDR2 are SGHNT and YENEEA. This CDR3 has 12 residues. Trimming took off 5 bases at V and 1 base at J, with 4 bases between the two ends. The chain's CDR3 is CASSRGTDTQYF. The CDR3 coding sequence is TGTGCCAGCAGCCGAGGCACAGATACGCAGTATTTT.

This chain links TRBV6-1 with TRBJ2-3; no clear D gene. CDR1 is MNHNS, CDR2 SASEGT, per germline. V lost 2 bases, J lost 7 bases, and 10 bases lay in between. This CDR3 region has 13 residues. In DNA, the CDR3 is TGTGCCAGCAGTGAAAAGCCAGGAAATACGCAGTATTTT. Translation: CASSEKPGNTQYF.

The rearrangement links TRBV2 to TRBJ2-2; D ambiguous. CDR1 and CDR2 (germline): SNHLY, FYNNEI. The ends were cut back, 5 bases at V and 7 bases at J, with 11 bases in the middle. This CDR3 has 13 amino acids. CDR3 amino acids: CASSTNYNGELFF. The CDR3 nucleotides read TGTGCCAGCAGTACAAACTATAACGGGGAGCTGTTTTTT.

V and J are TRBV5-4 and TRBJ2-3; TRBD1 matches at 10 bases. This CDR3 spans 16 amino acids. Germline lookup yields CDR1 SGHNT and CDR2 YYREEE (reference sequence). Trimming removed 4 bases from V and 3 bases from J; junction bases left unmatched: 8. The CDR3 region is CASSPLPGQGTDTQYF. CDR3 in DNA: TGTGCCAGCAGCCCGTTACCGGGACAGGGGACAGATACGCAGTATTTT.

The rearrangement joins TRBV18 to TRBJ2-7, with D possibly TRBD1 on 5 matching bases. V was trimmed by 0 bases and J by 3 bases, leaving 12 bases between them. The CDR3 has 15 residues. Germline CDR1 and CDR2: KGHSH and LQKENI. CDR3 amino acids: CASSPPGQQNYEQYF. Here the CDR3 DNA reads TGTGCCAGCTCACCACCGGGGCAGCAGAACTACGAGCAGTACTTC.

J is TRBJ2-3 and V is TRBV7-9, with TRBD1 as a possible D gene (6 bases). This CDR3 has 17 amino acids. Germline V CDR1 and CDR2: SEHNR, FQNEAQ (reference sequence). V gave up 2 bases and J gave up 3 bases, with 18 bases separating them. The CDR3 coding sequence is TGTGCCAGCAGCTTATTCGTAGCAGGTACAGGGACAGATACGCAGTATTTT. Translating it yields CASSLFVAGTGTDTQYF.

The chain uses TRBV29-1 and TRBJ1-2; weak D call: TRBD1 (5 bases). Germline CDR1 is SQVTM and CDR2 is ANQGSEA. This CDR3 region has 12 residues. The V and J ends lost 1 base and 9 bases respectively, with 12 bases between them. This chain's CDR3 is CSVEVQGSSYTF. For the CDR3, the DNA is TGCAGCGTTGAAGTCCAGGGTTCAAGCTACACCTTC.

The V and J genes are TRBV5-1 and TRBJ2-1; no definite D call. Germline assignment: CDR1 SGHRS and CDR2 YFSETQ. The V gene lost 7 bases and the J gene lost 0 bases, with 14 bases spanning the gap. This CDR3 spans 15 amino acids. In DNA form, the CDR3 reads TGCGCCAGCCGTAGCACGGCAAGCTCCTACAATGAGCAGTTCTTC. Protein sequence: CASRSTASSYNEQFF.

This clone was seen a few times. The chain has TRBV7-2 and TRBJ2-5, with 8 bases fitting TRBD1. CDR3 size: 14 residues. Unmatched junction bases numbered 5, after V lost 5 bases and J lost 3 bases. Germline V gene data show CDR1 as SGHTA and CDR2 as FQGNSA. This chain's CDR3 is CASSKDRAEETQYF. The CDR3 nucleotides read TGTGCCAGCAGCAAGGACAGGGCTGAAGAGACCCAGTACTTC.

The chain combines TRBV7-9 with TRBJ2-1, with a possible D match to TRBD2 (6 bases). The CDR3 has 14 amino acids. CDR1 and CDR2 from the germline V gene are SEHNR and FQNEAQ (reference sequence). V was cut by 1 base and J by 9 bases, with 13 bases left in between. CDR3 bases: TGTGCCAGCAGCTTAGGAAAGGGACTTTTTGAGCAGTTCTTC. Residues: CASSLGKGLFEQFF.

Details on this clone: Germline is not matched at one junction end, which may reflect a read error. This chain joins TRBV7-7 and TRBJ2-7, with TRBD2 identical over 7 bases. The germline V gene encodes CDR1 SSHAT and CDR2 FNYEAQ (reference sequence). This CDR3 is built from 16 residues. For the CDR3, the DNA is TGTGCTAGCAGCCCAGGCCTAGCGGAAAGCTCCTACGAGCAGTACTTC. Its translation is CASSPGLAESSYEQYF. The full variable domain, with the rest looked up from reference TRBV7-7 and TRBJ2-7, is GAGVSQSPRYKVTKRGQDVTLRCDPISSHATLYWYQQALGQGPEFLTYFNYEAQPDKSGLPSDRFSAERPEGSISTLTIQRTEQRDSAMYRCASSPGLAESSYEQYFGPGTRLTVT.

The V gene is TRBV4-2, the J gene TRBJ2-1; TRBD2 agrees at 8 bases. CDR3 size: 17 residues. In germline, CDR1 is LGHNA, CDR2 YNFKEQ. V gave up 2 bases and J gave up 2 bases; unmatched junction bases: 8. CDR3 DNA sequence: TGTGCCAGCAGCCAACCCTTAGCGGGAACTGCCTACAATGAGCAGTTCTTC. Amino acid sequence: CASSQPLAGTAYNEQFF.

The CDR3 DNA follows: TGTGCCACAGGGGAGGGCTACGAGCAGTACTTC. Its translation is CATGEGYEQYF. This sequence joins TRBV15 and TRBJ2-7; 7 bases agree with TRBD2. The CDR3 is 11 residues long. Germline V gives CDR1 LNHNV, CDR2 YYDKDF (reference sequence). V lost 9 bases, J lost 3 bases, and 2 bases stayed unmatched.

This clone occurred once. The chain recombines TRBV19 with TRBJ1-4; D is possibly TRBD1 (6 bases). Germline V gene sequence: CDR1 LNHDA, CDR2 SQIVND (reference sequence). V was shortened by 2 bases and J by 7 bases, with 11 bases between the two germline ends. The length of the CDR3 is 14 residues. CDR3 bases: TGTGCCAGTAGTATACAGGGGTCCGTTGAAAAACTGTTTTTT. Its translation is CASSIQGSVEKLFF.

The sample holds a few counts of this clone. The chain recombines TRBV5-1 with TRBJ1-1, with no clear D. Germline assignment: CDR1 SGHRS and CDR2 YFSETQ. Trimming left V 0 bases short and J 0 bases short, with 12 bases between. The CDR3 has 16 amino acids. The CDR3 spells CASSLGVGVMNTEAFF. The CDR3 coding sequence is TGCGCCAGCAGCTTGGGGGTGGGAGTTATGAACACTGAAGCTTTCTTT.

This rearrangement joins TRBV18 to TRBJ2-7, with a weak D call TRBD1 (6 bases). The CDR3 runs to 14 residues. V was trimmed by 0 bases and J by 13 bases, leaving 19 bases between them. The V gene's germline CDR1 is KGHSH and CDR2 LQKENI. Here the CDR3 DNA reads TGTGCCAGCTCACCACCGTCTAACAGGGAGCAGGAATACTTC. It encodes CASSPPSNREQEYF.